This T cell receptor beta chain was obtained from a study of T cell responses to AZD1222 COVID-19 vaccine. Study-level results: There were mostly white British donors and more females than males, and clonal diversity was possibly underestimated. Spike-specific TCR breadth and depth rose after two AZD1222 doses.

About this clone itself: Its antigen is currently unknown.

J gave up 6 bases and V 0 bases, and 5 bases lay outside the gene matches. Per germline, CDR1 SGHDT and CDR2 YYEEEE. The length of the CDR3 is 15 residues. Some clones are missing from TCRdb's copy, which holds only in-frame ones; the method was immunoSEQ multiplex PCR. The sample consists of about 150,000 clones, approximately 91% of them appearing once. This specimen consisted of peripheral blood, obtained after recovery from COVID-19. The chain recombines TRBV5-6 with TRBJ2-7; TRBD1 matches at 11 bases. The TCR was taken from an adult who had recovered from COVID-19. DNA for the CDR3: TGTGCCAGCAGCTTGGGGACAGGGGGCTGGTTCGAGCAGTACTTC. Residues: CASSLGTGGWFEQYF. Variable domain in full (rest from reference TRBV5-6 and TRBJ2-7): DAGVTQSPTHLIKTRGQQVTLRCSPKSGHDTVSWYQQALGQGPQFIFQYYEEEERQRGNFPDRFSGHQFPNYSSELNVNALLLGDSALYLCASSLGTGGWFEQYFGPGTRLTVT.